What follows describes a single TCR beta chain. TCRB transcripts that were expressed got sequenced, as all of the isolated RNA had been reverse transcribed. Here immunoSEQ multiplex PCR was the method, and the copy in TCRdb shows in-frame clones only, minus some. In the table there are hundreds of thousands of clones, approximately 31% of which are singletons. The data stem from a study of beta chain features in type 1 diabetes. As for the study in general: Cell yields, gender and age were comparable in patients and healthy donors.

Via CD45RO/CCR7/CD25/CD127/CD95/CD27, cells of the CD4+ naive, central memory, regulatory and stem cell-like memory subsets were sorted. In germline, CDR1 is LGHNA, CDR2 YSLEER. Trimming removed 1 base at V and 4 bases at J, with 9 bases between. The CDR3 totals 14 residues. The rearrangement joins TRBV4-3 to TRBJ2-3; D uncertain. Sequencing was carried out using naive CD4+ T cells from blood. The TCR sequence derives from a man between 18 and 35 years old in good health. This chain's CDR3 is CASSQGVRSDTQYF. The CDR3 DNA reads TGCGCCAGCAGCCAAGGCGTTAGGTCAGATACGCAGTATTTT.